Each of the 23 T cell receptor beta chains below was sequenced from the same sample in a study of metastatic and nonmetastatic thyroid tumors. Patients underwent thyroid surgery, and none had received any treatment before it. Using MiXCR, TCRdb reanalyzed the PCR reads. This table has about 53,000 clones, 20% to 25% appearing once. Sequencing was carried out using blood. These receptors came from a female donor with papillary thyroid cancer or a benign thyroid nodule (not recorded which). Some clones in this sample may be carry-over from other donors' samples.

In this sample, this clone turned up many times. This rearrangement joins TRBV6-1 to TRBJ2-1; 13 nucleotides line up with TRBD2. The CDR3 runs to 17 residues. After removal of 4 bases from V and 6 bases from J, the junction contained 9 bases not matched to a gene. CDR1 and CDR2 (germline): MNHNS, SASEGT. The CDR3 sequence: CASSGGTSGIEVNEQFF. CDR3 DNA sequence: TGTGCCAGCAGTGGTGGGACTAGCGGGATCGAGGTCAATGAGCAGTTCTTC.

The gene calls are TRBV7-3 and TRBJ2-1, with TRBD2 identical over 12 bases. Germline CDR1 is SGHTA and CDR2 is FQGTGA. J was trimmed by 9 bases and V by 5 bases; bases with no gene match: 8. The CDR3 length is 15 residues. The CDR3: CASSAVLAGGCEQFF. CDR3 nucleotide sequence: TGTGCCAGCAGCGCGGTTCTAGCGGGGGGGTGTGAGCAGTTCTTC.

This clone has a handful of counts. Since a much larger clone is just one base distant, this may be a read error. The chain has TRBV15 and TRBJ1-2; D gene ambiguous. Per the germline V gene, CDR1 is LNHNV and CDR2 is YYDKDF (reference sequence). The CDR3 is made up of 13 amino acids. The V end was cut by 0 bases, the J end by 4 bases, with 6 bases between. The CDR3 DNA follows: TGTGCCACCAGCAGAGAATTGTCCTATGGCTACACCTTC. Translation: CATSRELSYGYTF.

This clone was counted ten times or more. The V call is TRBV19, the J call TRBJ1-1; no firm D call. V dropped 5 bases and J dropped 1 base, with 14 bases sitting between them. The germline V gene has CDR1 LNHDA and CDR2 SQIVND (reference sequence). The CDR3 spans 15 residues. CDR3 sequence (DNA): TGTGCCAGTAGTCTACGGCCCGATGGGAACACTGAAGCTTTCTTT. This translates into CASSLRPDGNTEAFF.

V usage is TRBV28 and J usage is TRBJ2-7; D gene unclear. The V gene lost 2 bases and the J gene lost 2 bases, with 13 bases spanning the gap. The CDR3 extends over 15 amino acids. Germline V gene data show CDR1 as MDHEN and CDR2 as SYDVKM. As DNA, the CDR3 is TGTGCCAGCAGTTTAGAATCCAGACATACCTACGAGCAGTACTTC. Amino acid sequence: CASSLESRHTYEQYF.

This clone was detected ten times or more. The chain combines TRBV19 with TRBJ1-1; 8 nucleotides match TRBD1. The CDR3 covers 16 residues. V was pared by 1 base and J by 5 bases, with 9 bases of the junction left unmatched. Germline values: CDR1 LNHDA, CDR2 SQIVND (reference sequence). The CDR3 spells CASSIGAHRGGTEAFF. The CDR3 nucleotides are TGTGCCAGTAGTATAGGTGCCCACAGGGGGGGTACTGAAGCTTTCTTT.

In regard to this clone: Possible read error: a much larger clone is one base away. The chain employs TRBV4-2 and TRBJ1-2, with a possible D match to TRBD1 (5 bases). The germline V and J ends were trimmed by 6 bases and 6 bases, with 23 bases remaining between them. Germline CDR1 LGHNA, CDR2 YNFKEQ. There are 16 residues in the CDR3. The CDR3 loop reads CASRSVPGTPNDGYTF. The CDR3 DNA follows: TGTGCCAGCAGGTCAGTACCCGGGACCCCAAATGATGGCTACACCTTC.

The chain recombines TRBV28 with TRBJ2-7, with TRBD2 matching over 7 bases. This CDR3 spans 13 amino acids. CDR1 and CDR2 (germline): MDHEN, SYDVKM. Germline trimming cut 9 bases from V and 7 bases from J; bases unmatched to any gene: 12. The CDR3 coding sequence is TGTGCCAGGCTCAAGGGAGGGGCCGGGGAGCAGTACTTC. This codes for CARLKGGAGEQYF. The entire variable domain, with the rest obtained from reference TRBV28 and TRBJ2-7, is as follows: DVKVTQSSRYLVKRTGEKVFLECVQDMDHENMFWYRQDPGLGLRLIYFSYDVKMKEKGDIPEGYSVSREKKERFSLILESASTNQTSMYLCARLKGGAGEQYFGPGTRLTVT.

This clone appeared a few times. The genes are TRBV27 and TRBJ2-7; TRBD2 might be the D (6 bases). Deletions cut 2 bases from V and 11 bases from J, with 22 bases between. CDR3 size: 15 residues. Germline V gene sequence: CDR1 MNHEY, CDR2 SMNVEV (reference sequence). The CDR3: CASSLARGGVEEKYF. DNA for the CDR3: TGTGCCAGCAGTTTAGCTCGCGGAGGGGTTGAAGAGAAGTACTTC.

This clone was counted ten times or more. This chain joins TRBV19 and TRBJ2-7, with D hard to call. This CDR3 has 15 amino acids. The ends were cut back, 4 bases at V and 2 bases at J, with 15 bases in the middle. The germline V gene encodes CDR1 LNHDA and CDR2 SQIVND (reference sequence). The CDR3 coding sequence is TGTGCCAGTAGTACCCTCGAAACCTCCCCCTACGAGCAGTACTTC. Translated, it gives CASSTLETSPYEQYF.

Ten or more counts support this clone. V and J are TRBV18 and TRBJ1-4; no clear D gene. CDR1 is KGHSH and CDR2 is LQKENI in the germline V gene. V was clipped by 5 bases and J by 0 bases, with 10 bases between them. The CDR3 runs to 15 residues. CDR3 sequence reads: CASSEQASTNEKLFF. The CDR3, as DNA: TGTGCCAGCTCAGAGCAGGCGTCAACTAATGAAAAACTGTTTTTT.

This clone was detected a few times. Given a much more abundant clone one base away, this may be a read error. The V and J genes are TRBV19 and TRBJ2-4; maybe TRBD1 (6 bases). There are 12 residues in the CDR3. The germline V and J ends were trimmed by 5 bases and 14 bases, with 16 bases remaining between them. Germline V lookup: CDR1 LNHDA, CDR2 SQIVND (reference sequence). CDR3 loop: CASSFTGFEKYF. In DNA form, the CDR3 reads TGTGCCAGTAGTTTTACAGGGTTCGAGAAGTACTTC. The whole variable domain, remainder taken from reference TRBV19 and TRBJ2-4, is DGGITQSPKYLFRKEGQNVTLSCEQNLNHDAMYWYRQDPGQGLRLIYYSQIVNDFQKGDIAEGYSVSREKKESFPLTVTSAQKNPTAFYLCASSFTGFEKYFGAGTRLSVL.

In its sample, this clone was seen many times. The rearrangement joins TRBV5-6 to TRBJ2-3; D might be TRBD2 (5 bases). The CDR3 runs to 13 residues. CDR1 and CDR2 from the germline V gene are SGHDT and YYEEEE. The V end lost 3 bases, the J end lost 4 bases, and 9 bases lay between the germline ends. The CDR3 bases are TGTGCCAGCAGCTCTCGGGGTGCAGATACGCAGTATTTT. This encodes CASSSRGADTQYF.

The sample holds many counts of this clone. The chain links TRBV18 to TRBJ2-7; unclear D gene. Germline V gives CDR1 KGHSH, CDR2 LQKENI. Trimming left V 3 bases short and J 3 bases short, with 9 bases between. This CDR3 contains 13 residues. The chain's CDR3 is CASSPYIVYEQYF. The CDR3 DNA is TGTGCCAGCTCACCCTACATTGTCTACGAGCAGTACTTC. Full variable domain (remainder filled in from reference TRBV18 and TRBJ2-7): NAGVMQNPRHLVRRRGQEARLRCSPMKGHSHVYWYRQLPEEGLKFMVYLQKENIIDESGMPKERFSAEFPKEGPSILRIQQVVRGDSAAYFCASSPYIVYEQYFGPGTRLTVT.

This clone was observed at least ten times. V and J are TRBV18 and TRBJ1-5; 9 bases line up with TRBD1. From germline, CDR1 is KGHSH and CDR2 LQKENI. The CDR3 is 13 residues long. J gave up 7 bases and V 5 bases, and 3 bases lay outside the gene matches. The CDR3 is CASSSDRGQPQHF. The CDR3, as DNA: TGTGCCAGCTCATCTGACAGGGGGCAGCCCCAGCATTTT.

This clone was seen repeatedly, ten times or more. The genes are TRBV11-2 and TRBJ2-5; D may match TRBD1 or TRBD2 (5 bases each). Trimming left V 5 bases short and J 1 base short, with 11 bases between. Germline CDR1 is SGHAT and CDR2 is FQNNGV. The CDR3 loop spans 14 amino acids. CDR3 DNA: TGTGCCAGCAGCCGGGACCCCTCCCAAGAGACCCAGTACTTC. Residues: CASSRDPSQETQYF. Together with reference TRBV11-2 and TRBJ2-5, the CDR3 gives the full variable domain: EAGVAQSPRYKIIEKRQSVAFWCNPISGHATLYWYQQILGQGPKLLIQFQNNGVVDDSQLPKDRFSAERLKGVDSTLKIQPAKLEDSAVYLCASSRDPSQETQYFGPGTRLLVL.

This clone was counted a few times. A much larger clone lies a single base off, so this may be a read error. Additional DNA sequences in this sample encode the identical CDR3. This chain uses TRBV5-5 with TRBJ2-5; D is ambiguous. Trimming stripped 4 bases from V and 2 bases from J, with 15 bases between. The CDR3 has 15 amino acids. The germline V gene has CDR1 SGHKS and CDR2 YYEKEE (reference sequence). The chain's CDR3 is CASSPPPGHQETQYF. The CDR3 DNA reads as TGTGCCAGCAGCCCCCCCCCTGGGCATCAAGAGACCCAGTACTTC.

The chain combines TRBV20-1 with TRBJ2-7, with D tentatively TRBD2 (5 bases). The V gene's germline CDR1 is DFQATT and CDR2 SNEGSKA (reference sequence). V lost 2 bases to trimming and J lost 4 bases, with 12 bases between them. The CDR3 length is 13 residues. The CDR3 here is CSARYSGRYEQYF. The DNA for the CDR3 is TGCAGTGCTAGATATAGTGGGAGATACGAGCAGTACTTC.

This clone showed up many times. The CDR3 loop reads CASSIIRGRGPGELFF. CDR3 DNA sequence: TGTGCCAGTAGTATAATACGGGGGAGAGGGCCCGGGGAGCTGTTTTTT. V gene TRBV19 combines with J gene TRBJ2-2, with a tentative D call TRBD2 (6 bases). Germline CDR1 and CDR2: LNHDA and SQIVND (reference sequence). The CDR3 has 16 residues. V was trimmed by 2 bases and J by 6 bases, leaving 16 bases between them.

This clone was seen at least ten times. CDR3 in DNA: TGTGCCAGTAGTAATTGGGGACAGGACCAAGAGACCCAGTACTTC. As protein: CASSNWGQDQETQYF. The chain has TRBV19 and TRBJ2-5; TRBD1 matches at 8 bases. Germline values: CDR1 LNHDA, CDR2 SQIVND (reference sequence). The CDR3 runs 15 residues. The trim removed 4 bases at V and 0 bases at J, leaving 4 bases unmatched.

This clone has a count of ten or more. The chain has TRBV6-1 and TRBJ2-3; TRBD1 aligns across 9 bases. The CDR3 consists of 15 residues. V shed 3 bases and J 5 bases; nucleotides not matched to a gene: 6. The germline V gene encodes CDR1 MNHNS and CDR2 SASEGT. CDR3 DNA: TGTGCCAGCAGTGACGAACAGGGGGCCTTAGATACGCAGTATTTT. Encoded protein: CASSDEQGALDTQYF.

This clone was counted ten times or more. The J gene is TRBJ2-3, the V gene TRBV20-1; no definite D call. Trimming left V 2 bases short and J 6 bases short, with 12 bases between. The CDR3 extends over 13 amino acids. Germline CDR1 is DFQATT and CDR2 is SNEGSKA (reference sequence). CDR3 sequence (DNA): TGCAGTGCTAGACCGCCGAGCGCGGATACGCAGTATTTT. This encodes CSARPPSADTQYF.

This clone came up many times. The chain couples TRBV18 to TRBJ2-7, with D hard to call. Germline CDR1 reads KGHSH; CDR2 reads LQKENI. V dropped 6 bases and J dropped 0 bases, with 9 bases sitting between them. There are 13 residues in the CDR3. Here the CDR3 DNA reads TGTGCCAGCTCCCCAAGCCTCTCCTACGAGCAGTACTTC. Translating it yields CASSPSLSYEQYF.